The T cell receptor (beta chain) described here comes from a study of monozygotic twins with inflammatory bowel disease. Making each TCR library took approximately 3,700 ng of total RNA. Each CDR3 protein gets one entry in TCRdb, which reprocessed the 5' RACE reads and gives no DNA. This listing includes 150,000 to 200,000 distinct CDR3 sequences. The germline CDR1 and CDR2 sequences are SGHRS and YFSETQ. This CDR3 contains 13 residues. What was sequenced was blood. This receptor was obtained from a human donor with ulcerative colitis or Crohn's disease, or a healthy co-twin of an affected twin (not recorded which). The V and J genes are TRBV5-1 and TRBJ1-1; the TCRdb call, TRBD1, lacks DNA for checking. The CDR3 sequence is CASRSQGDTEAFF.